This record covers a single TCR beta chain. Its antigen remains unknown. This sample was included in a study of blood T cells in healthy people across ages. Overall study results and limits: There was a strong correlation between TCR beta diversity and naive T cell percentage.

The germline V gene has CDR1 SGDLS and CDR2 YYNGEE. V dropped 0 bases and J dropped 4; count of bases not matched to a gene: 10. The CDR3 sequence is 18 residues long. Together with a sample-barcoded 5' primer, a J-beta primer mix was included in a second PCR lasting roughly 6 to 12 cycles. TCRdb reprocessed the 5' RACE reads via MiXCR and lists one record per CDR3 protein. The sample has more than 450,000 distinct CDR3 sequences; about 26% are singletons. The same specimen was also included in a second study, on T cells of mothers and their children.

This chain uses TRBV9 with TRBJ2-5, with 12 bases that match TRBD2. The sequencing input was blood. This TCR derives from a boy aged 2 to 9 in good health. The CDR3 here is CASSVGTSGIGVGETQYF. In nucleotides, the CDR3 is TGTGCCAGCAGCGTAGGGACTAGCGGGATCGGGGTTGGAGAGACCCAGTACTTC.